This entry concerns a single TCR beta chain. The antigen is unknown. Each CDR3 protein is one row after TCRdb ran MiXCR on the 5' RACE reads. The sample includes about 11,000 distinct CDR3 sequences, roughly 13% of them seen just once. Time point: sample taken at primary tumor resection. The donors were some 70 patients with non-small cell lung cancer that was early-stage and untreated. This sample was included in a study of spatial heterogeneity in lung cancer. In the study overall: Averaged across combinations, each unique TCR and UMI pairing appeared more than ten times in raw reads, which were uncorrected.

Deletions cut 0 bases from V and 3 bases from J, with 10 bases between. CDR3 length equals 14 residues. Per the germline V gene, CDR1 is SQVTM and CDR2 is ANQGSEA. The study, taken as a whole, reports: Alpha chain coverage of tumor T cells was estimated at 6% to 8%, and beta chain coverage at 13% to 15%. One measure, the expanded intratumoral alpha and beta TCR count, tracked tumor mutation counts.

This receptor was obtained from a male donor with early-stage non-small cell lung cancer. The material sequenced was lung tumor tissue, taken at surgery. The chain uses TRBV29-1 and TRBJ2-3; no clear D. The CDR3 nucleotides read TGCAGCGTTGAAGAGGGATTGTGGACAGATACGCAGTATTTT. Its translation: CSVEEGLWTDTQYF.